This T cell receptor beta chain stems from a study of shared clonotypes between healthy human individuals. Repertoires were generated with immunoSEQ multiplex PCR, while TCRdb's copy carries only in-frame clones and drops some. The sample yields some 2 million clones, about 95% seen once. Whole-study findings and limits: Blood alone was sampled, and tissue repertoires likely differ.

The CDR3 has 18 amino acids. Germline CDR1 is MNHEY and CDR2 is SMNVEV (reference sequence). V lost 0 bases, J lost 3 bases, and 21 bases lay in between. A word on this clone: The antigen remains undetermined.

Only CD45RO-negative cells positively selected for CCR7 counted as naive CD8 cells, so terminally differentiated effector memory CD45RA+ cells were excluded. The chain joins TRBV27 to TRBJ2-7, with D possibly being TRBD2 (6 bases). This clonotype originated in a young man in good health. The sample consisted of naive CD8+ T cells sorted from blood. The CDR3 DNA reads as TGTGCCAGCAGTTTATCGTCGGAGGGGTCCTCTTTATTCTACGAGCAGTACTTC. It yields the protein CASSLSSEGSSLFYEQYF.